This T cell receptor beta chain was retrieved from a study of cytomegalovirus exposure and HLA in healthy donors. Each donor was nominally healthy when sampled (though unrecorded immune exposures were likely). 13 Jbeta primers and 60 Vbeta primers were used for the PCR. Method: immunoSEQ multiplex PCR; TCRdb's copy keeps in-frame clones and lacks some. The table has under 150,000 clones, 82% seen once. The receptor was derived from a male donor in good health and CMV-seronegative. Sequenced: PBMCs.

The CDR3 coding sequence is TGTGCCAGCAGCTCCCCTAGCGCAAAACCGTACTTC. It codes for CASSSPSAKPYF. This rearrangement joins TRBV7-3 to TRBJ2-7, with D possibly being TRBD2 (6 bases). V shed 4 bases and J shed 12 bases, with 16 bases lying between them. The germline V gene encodes CDR1 SGHTA and CDR2 FQGTGA. This CDR3 spans 12 amino acids.